This T cell receptor beta chain was recorded in a study of blood T cell repertoires in COVID-19. Study background: Acute-phase and convalescent COVID-19 samples originated in the United States, Italy and Spain. The cDNA or gDNA used as material had been derived from T cells, B-cell-depleted T cells, or PBMCs.

Original analysis: By means of reference gene primer amplification, nucleated cell counts were estimated. This table comes from immunoSEQ multiplex PCR, and its TCRdb copy is limited to in-frame clones, with some not included. That table is the source of V, J and clone size, and D and trimming were worked out from the DNA. There are about 140,000 clones in the sample; roughly 84% occur only once, and roughly 8% lies in the top ten. The sample was peripheral blood. This sequence originates from a human donor in a cohort sampled during active COVID-19.

Here the CDR3 DNA reads TGTGCCAGCAGGGATGGGGGGTGGCATAATTCACCCCTCCACTTT. The encoded protein is CASRDGGWHNSPLHF. This chain connects TRBV6-5 to TRBJ1-6, with D possibly TRBD1 on 5 matching bases. This CDR3 region has 15 residues. The ends were cut back, 6 bases at V and 5 bases at J, with 14 bases in the middle. Germline V gene data show CDR1 as MNHEY and CDR2 as SVGAGI.